These 17 T cell receptor beta chains share one sample of origin, sequenced in a study of cytomegalovirus exposure and HLA in healthy donors. Use of 60 Vbeta and 13 Jbeta primers characterized the PCR. TCRdb's copy holds only in-frame clones and misses some; the assay was immunoSEQ multiplex PCR. The sample includes some 150,000 clones, over 75% of them seen just once. The sequencing sample was made of PBMCs. These receptors all come from a middle-aged man in good health and CMV-seronegative.

V is TRBV6-4 and J is TRBJ1-6; tentative D call: TRBD1 (5 bases). Looked up from germline, CDR1 is MRHNA and CDR2 is SNTAGT. The germline V and J ends were trimmed by 4 bases and 9 bases, with 10 bases remaining between them. CDR3 size: 13 residues. The CDR3 spells CASSARVGSPLHF. In nucleotides, the CDR3 is TGTGCCAGCAGTGCCAGGGTCGGTTCACCCCTCCACTTT.

The rearrangement links TRBV27 to TRBJ2-3; the match to TRBD1 covers 7 bases. In germline, CDR1 is MNHEY, CDR2 SMNVEV (reference sequence). This CDR3 spans 15 amino acids. Unmatched junction bases numbered 5, after V lost 5 bases and J lost 0 bases. The CDR3 loop reads CASSPTGSSTDTQYF. The CDR3 nucleotides read TGTGCCAGCAGTCCGACAGGGAGCAGCACAGATACGCAGTATTTT.

The rearrangement uses TRBV30 and TRBJ2-1, with TRBD2 identical over 10 bases. The CDR3 spans 15 residues. CDR1 and CDR2 (germline): GTSNPN, SVGIG (reference sequence). V gave up 0 bases and J gave up 10 bases; unmatched junction bases: 9. Here the CDR3 DNA reads TGTGCCTGGAGTGTAGGAAGTAGCGGGAGGACCGAGCAGTTCTTC. The encoded protein is CAWSVGSSGRTEQFF.

The chain combines TRBV4-1 with TRBJ2-3; weak D call: TRBD2 (5 bases). CDR3 length equals 14 residues. The ends were cut back, 3 bases at V and 2 bases at J, with 9 bases in the middle. CDR1 and CDR2 from the germline V gene are MGHRA and YSYEKL. This CDR3 is CASSQAGFTDTQYF. CDR3 nucleotide sequence: TGCGCCAGCAGCCAGGCGGGCTTCACAGATACGCAGTATTTT.

The chain uses TRBV5-1 and TRBJ2-3, with 10 bases matching TRBD2. Losses at the gene ends were 4 bases for V and 6 bases for J; bases not matched to a gene: 11. The CDR3 has 16 amino acids. Germline lookup yields CDR1 SGHRS and CDR2 YFSETQ. The CDR3: CASSRWASGSPDTQYF. In DNA, the CDR3 is TGCGCCAGCAGCCGATGGGCTAGCGGGAGCCCGGATACGCAGTATTTT.

The rearrangement links TRBV7-9 to TRBJ2-3; weak D call: TRBD2 (5 bases). CDR1 SEHNR and CDR2 FQNEAQ come from the germline V gene (reference sequence). CDR3 length equals 15 residues. The V end lost 4 bases, the J end lost 2 bases, and 13 bases lay between the germline ends. CDR3 sequence (DNA): TGTGCCAGCAGCTCCCGCGGAGGACCCACAGATACGCAGTATTTT. Residues: CASSSRGGPTDTQYF. Supplemented by reference TRBV7-9 and TRBJ2-3, the full variable domain reads DTGVSQNPRHKITKRGQNVTFRCDPISEHNRLYWYRQTLGQGPEFLTYFQNEAQLEKSRLLSDRFSAERPKGSFSTLEIQRTEQGDSAMYLCASSSRGGPTDTQYFGPGTRLTVL.

V gene TRBV6-6 combines with J gene TRBJ2-7, with 9 bases lining up with TRBD1. Trimming took 2 bases from V and 6 from J; bases not matched to a gene: 5. The CDR3 covers 14 residues. Germline CDR1 reads MNHNY; CDR2 reads SVGAGI (reference sequence). CDR3 coding DNA: TGTGCCAGCAGTTACGCGGGACAGGGAGCCGAGCAGTACTTC. Translated: CASSYAGQGAEQYF.

This clone was seen more than once but under ten times. V and J are TRBV27 and TRBJ1-5; D is unclear. The CDR3 is 14 residues long. CDR1 and CDR2 from the germline V gene are MNHEY and SMNVEV (reference sequence). The V end was cut by 2 bases, the J end by 4 bases, with 9 bases between. CDR3 sequence (DNA): TGTGCCAGCAGTTTAGAAGGCAGGAATCAGCCCCAGCATTTT. Its translation: CASSLEGRNQPQHF.

This sequence joins TRBV11-2 and TRBJ1-1, with unresolved D. V was shortened by 5 bases and J by 9 bases, with 10 bases between the two germline ends. In germline, CDR1 is SGHAT, CDR2 FQNNGV. The CDR3 extends over 11 amino acids. The CDR3 DNA reads as TGTGCCAGCAGCCAACAATTCCAAGCTTTCTTT. It is translated as CASSQQFQAFF. Full variable domain (remainder filled in from reference TRBV11-2 and TRBJ1-1): EAGVAQSPRYKIIEKRQSVAFWCNPISGHATLYWYQQILGQGPKLLIQFQNNGVVDDSQLPKDRFSAERLKGVDSTLKIQPAKLEDSAVYLCASSQQFQAFFGQGTRLTVV.

CDR3 in amino acids: CASRWTGGVRTEAFF. CDR3 coding DNA: TGCGCCAGCAGATGGACAGGGGGAGTAAGAACTGAAGCTTTCTTT. This rearrangement joins TRBV5-1 to TRBJ1-1; 10 bases line up with TRBD1. Germline V gives CDR1 SGHRS, CDR2 YFSETQ. The CDR3 totals 15 residues. V dropped 5 bases and J dropped 5; count of bases not matched to a gene: 9.

This chain links TRBV7-3 with TRBJ1-6; D possibly corresponds to TRBD1 (6 bases). CDR1 and CDR2 (germline): SGHTA, FQGTGA. The CDR3 length is 13 residues. The V end was cut by 6 bases, the J end by 7 bases, with 10 bases between. CDR3 amino acids: CASRQTGNSPLHF. In DNA, the CDR3 is TGTGCCAGCAGGCAAACAGGGAATTCACCCCTCCACTTT. Full variable domain (missing parts from reference TRBV7-3 and TRBJ1-6): GAGVSQTPSNKVTEKGKYVELRCDPISGHTALYWYRQSLGQGPEFLIYFQGTGAADDSGLPNDRFFAVRPEGSVSTLKIQRTERGDSAVYLCASRQTGNSPLHFGNGTRLTVT.

This rearrangement joins TRBV9 to TRBJ2-2, with TRBD1 matching over 8 bases. V dropped 3 bases and J dropped 3; count of bases not matched to a gene: 7. The CDR3 covers 16 residues. Germline lookup yields CDR1 SGDLS and CDR2 YYNGEE. CDR3 DNA: TGTGCCAGCAGCGACCCACAGGGGGTTCACACCGGGGAGCTGTTTTTT. Translation: CASSDPQGVHTGELFF.

The CDR3 reads CAWSVRSVNFEKLFF. The CDR3 DNA sequence: TGTGCCTGGAGTGTTCGTTCGGTAAATTTTGAAAAACTGTTTTTT. The chain links TRBV30 to TRBJ1-4; D gene uncertain. V was pared by 0 bases and J by 7 bases, with 15 bases between. This CDR3 is built from 15 residues. Germline-derived CDR1 and CDR2 are GTSNPN and SVGIG (reference sequence).

This chain links TRBV15 with TRBJ1-2; 7 bases map to TRBD1. The CDR3 spans 15 residues. Germline CDR1 is LNHNV and CDR2 is YYDKDF (reference sequence). With 3 bases clipped from V and 0 bases from J, the junction kept 4 bases outside the gene matches. The CDR3 DNA sequence: TGTGCCACCAGCAGGATAGACAGGGCTAACTATGGCTACACCTTC. Amino acid sequence: CATSRIDRANYGYTF.

This chain uses TRBV2 with TRBJ2-1, with TRBD1 matching over 8 bases. Trimming removed 4 bases from V and 2 bases from J; junction bases left unmatched: 7. Germline values: CDR1 SNHLY, CDR2 FYNNEI. The CDR3 is 16 residues long. The CDR3 DNA reads as TGTGCCAGCAGTGGACTAACGGGACAGGCCTACAATGAGCAGTTCTTC. This sequence encodes CASSGLTGQAYNEQFF.

This clone was picked up one time. The J gene is TRBJ1-2, the V gene TRBV4-1; D unresolved. V lost 6 bases, J lost 8 bases, and 19 bases lay in between. This CDR3 is built from 14 residues. The germline V gene encodes CDR1 MGHRA and CDR2 YSYEKL. The CDR3 region has the DNA TGCGCCAGCAGTTCAGTGGGAGACCCAAAGGGCTACACCTTC. This sequence encodes CASSSVGDPKGYTF.

This clone has a single count. The J gene is TRBJ2-2, the V gene TRBV25-1, with D possibly matching TRBD2 (7 bases). The germline V gene encodes CDR1 MGHDK and CDR2 SYGVNS. V was pared by 1 base and J by 16 bases, with 19 bases between. This CDR3 contains 14 residues. This CDR3 reads CASSELGAGVPWFF. The CDR3 bases are TGTGCCAGCAGTGAATTGGGGGCGGGGGTACCGTGGTTTTTT. The variable domain in full, completed from reference TRBV25-1 and TRBJ2-2, reads EADIYQTPRYLVIGTGKKITLECSQTMGHDKMYWYQQDPGMELHLIHYSYGVNSTEKGDLSSESTVSRIRTEHFPLTLESARPSHTSQYLCASSELGAGVPWFFGEGSRLTVL.